The rows below give T cell receptor beta chains drawn from one sample of a study of blood T cells in healthy people across ages. TCRdb re-called the 5' RACE reads with MiXCR, one entry per CDR3 protein. The sample carries about 1.4 million distinct CDR3 sequences, around 59% recorded once. The specimen sequenced was blood. The source is a young man in good health. CDR3s leave out the opening cysteine and the closing phenylalanine or tryptophan.

v_call	j_call	cdr3_length	cdr3_aa
TRBV12-3/TRBV12-4	TRBJ1-2	14	ASSLNPGSSNYGYT
TRBV9	TRBJ1-2	12	ASSLLPPNYGYT
TRBV5-1	TRBJ1-5	11	ASSSTSGQPQH
TRBV28	TRBJ2-5	12	ASSVAPGTVGQY
TRBV6-6	TRBJ2-4	13	ASSYLGTSGTQQY
TRBV4-1	TRBJ2-1	13	ASSTRTTIYNEQF
TRBV6-5	TRBJ2-1	10	ASIGFYNEQF
TRBV7-8	TRBJ2-5	13	ASSLQQGFQETQY
TRBV7-2	TRBJ2-5	14	ASSLMGRGVAETQY
TRBV7-8	TRBJ2-5	15	ASSLWKGSTSQETQY
TRBV28	TRBJ1-5	17	ASSYPRDRGRFSNQPQH
TRBV7-2	TRBJ2-7	14	ASSTWGGQGPYEQY
TRBV14	TRBJ2-4	12	ASSQDLAKNIQY